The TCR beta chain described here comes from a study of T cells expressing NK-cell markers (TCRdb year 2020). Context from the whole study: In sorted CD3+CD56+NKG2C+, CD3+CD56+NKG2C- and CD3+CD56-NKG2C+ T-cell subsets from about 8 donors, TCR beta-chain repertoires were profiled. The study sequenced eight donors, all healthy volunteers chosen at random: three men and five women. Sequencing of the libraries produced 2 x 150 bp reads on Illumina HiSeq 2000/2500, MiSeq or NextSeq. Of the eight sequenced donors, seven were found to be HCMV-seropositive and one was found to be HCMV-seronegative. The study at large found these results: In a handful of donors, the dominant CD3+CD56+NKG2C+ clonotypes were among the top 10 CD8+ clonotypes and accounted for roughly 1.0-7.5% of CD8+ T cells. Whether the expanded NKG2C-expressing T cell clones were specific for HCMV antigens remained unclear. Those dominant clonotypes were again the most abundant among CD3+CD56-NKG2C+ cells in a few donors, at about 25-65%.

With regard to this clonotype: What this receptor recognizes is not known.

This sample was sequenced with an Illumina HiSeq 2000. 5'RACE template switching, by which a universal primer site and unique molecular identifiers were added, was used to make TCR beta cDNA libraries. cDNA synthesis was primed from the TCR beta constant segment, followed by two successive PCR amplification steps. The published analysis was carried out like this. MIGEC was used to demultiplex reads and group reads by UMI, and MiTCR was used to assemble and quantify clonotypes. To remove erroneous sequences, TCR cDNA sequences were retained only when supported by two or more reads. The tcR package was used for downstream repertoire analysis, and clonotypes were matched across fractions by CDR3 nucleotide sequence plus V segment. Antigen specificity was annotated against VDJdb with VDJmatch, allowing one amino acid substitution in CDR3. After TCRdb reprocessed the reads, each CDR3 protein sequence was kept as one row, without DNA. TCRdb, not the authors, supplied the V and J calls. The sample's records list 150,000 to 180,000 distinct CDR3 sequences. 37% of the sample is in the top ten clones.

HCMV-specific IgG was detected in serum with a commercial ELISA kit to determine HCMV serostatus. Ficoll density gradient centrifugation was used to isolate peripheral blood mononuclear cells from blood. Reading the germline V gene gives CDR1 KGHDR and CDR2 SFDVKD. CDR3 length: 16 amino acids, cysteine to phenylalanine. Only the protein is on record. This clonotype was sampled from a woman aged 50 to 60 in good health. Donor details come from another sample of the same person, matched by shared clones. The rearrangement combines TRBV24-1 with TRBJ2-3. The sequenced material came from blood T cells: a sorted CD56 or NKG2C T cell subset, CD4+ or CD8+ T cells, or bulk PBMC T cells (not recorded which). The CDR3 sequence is CATSDLLGTSTDTQYF.